This T cell receptor (beta chain) emerged from a study of vaccination and CD4 T cells after COVID-19. CD4+ T cells that had been cultured provided DNA sequenced with the Oncomine TCR Beta short-read assay. TCRdb independently ran MiXCR on the PCR reads; one entry per CDR3 protein. The sample carries around 10,000 distinct CDR3 sequences, approximately 49% recorded once. Treatment defined: approximately 10-day PBMC culture with coronavirus spike peptide pools or control peptides (ViraFEST assay). The V and J ends lost 1 base and 3 bases respectively, with 7 bases between them. The CDR3 is 14 residues long. Germline CDR1 reads MNHNS; CDR2 reads SASEGT. Remarks on this clonotype: No antigen is known for it.

Study outcomes and limitations: Rising from around 20 to 38, the median of SARS-CoV-2-reactive clonotypes did not change significantly.

Sequencing was carried out using CD4+ T cells from blood, cultured in vitro. This sequence joins TRBV6-1 and TRBJ1-5, with D perhaps TRBD1 (5 bases). This clonotype was sampled from a human donor who had recovered from COVID-19. Here the CDR3 DNA reads TGTGCCAGCAGTGAAGGGGGGTACAATCAGCCCCAGCATTTT. As protein: CASSEGGYNQPQHF.